This TCR beta chain stems from a study of spatial heterogeneity in lung cancer (dated by TCRdb to between 2018 and 2020). For the study in its entirety: More beta-chain than alpha-chain transcripts were consistently detected, likely reflecting higher beta-chain transcript abundance. TCR transcript counts in tumor regions correlated strongly with a T cell transcriptional module score from matched bulk RNA-seq. In the raw uncorrected reads, each unique combination of TCR and UMI appeared more than ten times on average. The study quantitatively compared TCR alpha and beta repertoires across multiple tumor regions, matched nontumor lung and blood in non-small cell lung cancer. TCR repertoire features were related to nonsynonymous mutation counts determined by whole-exome sequencing of tumor tissue. At surgery, both alpha and beta chains were TCR-sequenced in over 200 tumor regions, roughly 64 matched nontumor lung samples and 56 PBMC samples.

The method was 5' RACE. Data came from a NextSeq 500. The TCR library protocol attached a unique molecular identifier to each TCR cDNA molecule to allow correction of PCR and sequencing errors. On the authors' methods: Decombinator tools were used for TCR identification, UMI-based error correction and CDR3 extraction. TCRs above a frequency of 2 per 1,000, corresponding to the top 1% of the tumor frequency distribution, were defined as expanded. Expanded tumor TCRs were classed as regional if statistically deemed absent (corrected P<0.05) from at least one tumor region, otherwise ubiquitous. Rényi diversity was computed with the R vegan package after subsampling each repertoire 100 times to 5,000 TCRs. CDR3 similarity networks were built from amino acid triplet string-kernel similarity, connecting CDR3s with pairwise similarity above 0.82. TCRdb took the public reads, trimmed them with fastp at Q25, ran MiXCR for clone calling and kept in-frame beta chains. CDR3 protein sequences are deduplicated, and each keeps its most common genes and DNA. The V and J calls shown here were made by TCRdb, not taken from the authors' results. This sample holds about 2,800 distinct CDR3 sequences; about 53% were observed only once. The ten largest clones add up to approximately 63% of the sample.

Taken with the paper, the label for time point translates to: sample taken at primary tumor resection. Samples were obtained from approximately 70 patients with early-stage, untreated non-small cell lung cancer from the lung TRACERx cohort. Whole RNA extracted from tumor and nontumor lung tissue, or from cryopreserved PBMC samples, was used for TCR sequencing without cell sorting. Only patients for whom sufficient RNA was available from at least two tumor regions were selected for TCR sequencing. Tumor and adjacent nontumor lung specimens were reviewed by a lung pathologist before selection. Trimming takes 3 bases from V and 6 bases from J, and the germline ends sit 15 bases apart. Per the germline V gene (reference sequence), LGHDT is the CDR1 and YNNKEL is the CDR2. The CDR3 contains 15 residues, cysteine and phenylalanine counted. Only the CDR3 DNA stays, 45 bases, in frame from base 1. In regard to this clonotype: The antigen this receptor binds is unknown. No much larger clone is present one base from it, and per-base qualities are unavailable.

The paper's findings and limits, for the study overall: Additional single-cell paired TCR alpha and beta sequencing was considered necessary to confirm, at a functional level, the hypothesis that regional TCRs recognize regional mutations. Estimated TCR-seq coverage of tumor T cells was only around 6.7% for alpha chains and around 13% for beta chains. The tumor nonsynonymous mutation count correlated with the number of expanded intratumoral alpha and beta TCRs. Counts of ubiquitous and regional expanded TCRs were found to correlate with counts of ubiquitous and regional nonsynonymous mutations, respectively.

Recombination connected TRBV3-1 to TRBJ1-5; TRBD1 is perhaps the D gene, given 5 matching bases. The source of this sequence is a male donor with early-stage non-small cell lung cancer. The sequences come from lung tumor tissue, collected at surgery. The CDR3 protein: CASSQYSWGGQPQHF. In nucleotides, the sequence is TGTGCCAGCAGCCAGTACTCTTGGGGGGGTCAGCCCCAGCATTTT.